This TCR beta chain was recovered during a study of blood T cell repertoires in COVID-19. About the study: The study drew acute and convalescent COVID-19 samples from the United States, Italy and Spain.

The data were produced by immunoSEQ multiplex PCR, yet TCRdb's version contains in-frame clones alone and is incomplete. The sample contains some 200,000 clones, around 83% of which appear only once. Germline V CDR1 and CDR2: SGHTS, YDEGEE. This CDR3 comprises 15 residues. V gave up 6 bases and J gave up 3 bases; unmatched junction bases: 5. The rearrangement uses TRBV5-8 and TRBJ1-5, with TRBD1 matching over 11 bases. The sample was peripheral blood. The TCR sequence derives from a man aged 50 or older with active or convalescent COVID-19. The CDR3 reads CASTGTGGLNQPQHF. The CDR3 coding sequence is TGTGCCAGCACTGGGACAGGGGGTCTCAATCAGCCCCAGCATTTT.